The clone carrying this T cell receptor beta chain was detected only a few times. Antigen: not known. These data originate in a study of T-cell reconstitution after alpha-beta-depleted transplantation in children. Study results and caveats: There were some patients whose high TCRbeta diversity at day 60 came from surviving recipient T cells and thymic progenitors. T-cell numbers and diversity, one year after transplant, stemmed largely from T cells that were newly produced. Expanded graft clones, several hundred of them, were reportedly the source of alpha-beta T cells about two months after transplant.

The CDR3 sequence is 15 residues long. Deletions cut 4 bases from V and 3 bases from J, with 16 bases between. Germline assignment: CDR1 LGHNA and CDR2 YSLEER. TCRbeta library construction was performed incorporating unique molecular identifiers. TCRdb reprocessed the PCR reads via MiXCR and lists one record per CDR3 protein. This sample has approximately 210,000 distinct CDR3 sequences; roughly 18% occur once, and the top ten carry roughly two fifths. The sequencing used PBMCs, mostly from graft donor cells, collected 360 days after TCRalphabeta/CD19-depleted stem cell transplant. The clonotype comes from a male patient between 2 and 15 years old who had a stem cell transplant for acute lymphoblastic leukemia, so the T cells may come from the graft donor. The chain couples TRBV4-3 to TRBJ2-7; D might be TRBD2 (6 bases). Here the CDR3 reads CASSLAEPTYYEQYF. For the CDR3, the DNA is TGCGCCAGCAGCCTAGCGGAGCCGACCTACTACGAGCAGTACTTC.